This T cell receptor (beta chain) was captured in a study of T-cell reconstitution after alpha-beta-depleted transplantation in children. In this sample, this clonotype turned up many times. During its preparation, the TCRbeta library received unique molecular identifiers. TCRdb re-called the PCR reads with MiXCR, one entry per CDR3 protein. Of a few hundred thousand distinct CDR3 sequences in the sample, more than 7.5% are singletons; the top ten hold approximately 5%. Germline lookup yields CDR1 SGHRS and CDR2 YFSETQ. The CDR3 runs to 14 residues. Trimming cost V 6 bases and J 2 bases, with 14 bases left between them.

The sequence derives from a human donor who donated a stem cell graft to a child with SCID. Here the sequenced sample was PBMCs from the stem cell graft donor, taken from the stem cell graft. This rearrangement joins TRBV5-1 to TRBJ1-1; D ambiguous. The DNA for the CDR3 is TGCGCCAGCACCACGGGGAGTATTAACACTGAAGCTTTCTTT. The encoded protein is CASTTGSINTEAFF.